This entry concerns a single TCR beta chain. Other nucleotide sequences from this sample produce the same CDR3. This entry is derived from a study of blood T cell repertoires in COVID-19. The CDR3 extends over 15 amino acids. The J segment lost 1 base and the V segment lost 1 base, leaving 1 base of the junction unmatched. The germline V gene has CDR1 LGHDT and CDR2 YNNKEL (reference sequence). Profiling relied on immunoSEQ multiplex PCR, and the TCRdb table lists in-frame clones only, not all of them. The sample lists roughly 180,000 clones, 84% occurring once. This rearrangement joins TRBV3-1 (or the pseudogene TRBV3-2) to TRBJ2-1; 7 bases align to TRBD2. The receptor comes from a human donor in a cohort sampled during active COVID-19. What was sequenced was peripheral blood. CDR3 nucleotides: TGTGCCAGCAGCCAAGTAGCGGGTTCCTACAATGAGCAGTTCTTC. Translating gives CASSQVAGSYNEQFF.